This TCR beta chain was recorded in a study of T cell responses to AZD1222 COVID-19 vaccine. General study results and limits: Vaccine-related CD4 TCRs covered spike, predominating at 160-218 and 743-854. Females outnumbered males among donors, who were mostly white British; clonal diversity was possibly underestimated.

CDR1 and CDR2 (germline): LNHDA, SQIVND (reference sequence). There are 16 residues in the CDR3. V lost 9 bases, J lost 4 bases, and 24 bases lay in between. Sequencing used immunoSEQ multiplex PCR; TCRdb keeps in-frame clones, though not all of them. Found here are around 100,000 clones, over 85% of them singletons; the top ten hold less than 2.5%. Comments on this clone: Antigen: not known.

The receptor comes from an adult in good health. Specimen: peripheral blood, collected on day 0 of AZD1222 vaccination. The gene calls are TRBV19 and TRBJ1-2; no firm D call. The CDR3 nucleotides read TGTGCCAGCCAACGGGCCTCCGGCGACTCACTCTATGGCTACACCTTC. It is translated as CASQRASGDSLYGYTF.